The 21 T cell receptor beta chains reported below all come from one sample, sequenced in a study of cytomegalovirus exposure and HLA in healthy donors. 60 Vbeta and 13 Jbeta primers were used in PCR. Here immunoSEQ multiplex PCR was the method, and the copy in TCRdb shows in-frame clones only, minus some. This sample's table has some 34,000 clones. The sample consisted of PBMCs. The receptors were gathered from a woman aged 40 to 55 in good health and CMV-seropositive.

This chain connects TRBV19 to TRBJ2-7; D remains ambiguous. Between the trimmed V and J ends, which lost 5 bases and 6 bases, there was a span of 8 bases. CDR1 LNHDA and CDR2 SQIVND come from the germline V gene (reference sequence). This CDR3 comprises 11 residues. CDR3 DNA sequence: TGTGCCAGTAGTGACTCGCTCGAGCAGTACTTC. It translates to CASSDSLEQYF.

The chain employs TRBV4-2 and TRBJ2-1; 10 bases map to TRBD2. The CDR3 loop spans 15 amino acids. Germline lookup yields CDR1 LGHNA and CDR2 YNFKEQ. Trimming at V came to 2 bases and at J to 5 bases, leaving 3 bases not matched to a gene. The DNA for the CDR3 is TGTGCCAGCAGCCAACTAGCGGGAGTTGACAATGAGCAGTTCTTC. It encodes CASSQLAGVDNEQFF.

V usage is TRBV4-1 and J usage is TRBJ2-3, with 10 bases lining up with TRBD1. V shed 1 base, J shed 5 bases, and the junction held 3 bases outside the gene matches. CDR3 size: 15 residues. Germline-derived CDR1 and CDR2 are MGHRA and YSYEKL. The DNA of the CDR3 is TGCGCCAGCAGCCAAGGACAGGGGGCAATAGATACGCAGTATTTT. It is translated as CASSQGQGAIDTQYF.

CDR3 sequence: CASSRGGSNYGYTF. As DNA, the CDR3 is TGTGCCAGTAGTCGCGGAGGATCTAACTATGGCTACACCTTC. J is TRBJ1-2 and V is TRBV19; D is unclear. Germline CDR1 is LNHDA and CDR2 is SQIVND (reference sequence). This CDR3 has 14 amino acids. The V end lost 5 bases, the J end lost 0 bases, and 10 bases lay between the germline ends.

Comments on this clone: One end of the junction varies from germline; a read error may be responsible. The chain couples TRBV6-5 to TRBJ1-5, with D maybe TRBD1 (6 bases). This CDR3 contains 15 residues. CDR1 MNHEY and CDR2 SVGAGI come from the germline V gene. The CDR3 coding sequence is TGTGCCACCCAGAGGGACAAGGTCTACAATCGGCCCCAGCATTTT. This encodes CATQRDKVYNRPQHF.

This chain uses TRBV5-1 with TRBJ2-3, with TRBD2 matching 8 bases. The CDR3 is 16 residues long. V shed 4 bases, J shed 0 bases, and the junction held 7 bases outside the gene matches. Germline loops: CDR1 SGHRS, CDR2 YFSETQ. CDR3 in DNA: TGCGCCAGCAGCCTTACAGCGGGGGCTAGCACAGATACGCAGTATTTT. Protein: CASSLTAGASTDTQYF. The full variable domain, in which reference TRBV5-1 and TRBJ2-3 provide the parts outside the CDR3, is KAGVTQTPRYLIKTRGQQVTLSCSPISGHRSVSWYQQTPGQGLQFLFEYFSETQRNKGNFPGRFSGRQFSNSRSEMNVSTLELGDSALYLCASSLTAGASTDTQYFGPGTRLTVL.

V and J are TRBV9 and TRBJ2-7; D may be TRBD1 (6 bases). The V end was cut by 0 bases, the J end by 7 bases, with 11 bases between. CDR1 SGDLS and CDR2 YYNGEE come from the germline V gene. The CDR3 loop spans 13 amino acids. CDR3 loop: CASSVGRGGEQYF. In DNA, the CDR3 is TGTGCCAGCAGCGTAGGACGAGGGGGAGAGCAGTACTTC. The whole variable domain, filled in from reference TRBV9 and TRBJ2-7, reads DSGVTQTPKHLITATGQRVTLRCSPRSGDLSVYWYQQSLDQGLQFLIQYYNGEERAKGNILERFSAQQFPDLHSELNLSSLELGDSALYFCASSVGRGGEQYFGPGTRLTVT.

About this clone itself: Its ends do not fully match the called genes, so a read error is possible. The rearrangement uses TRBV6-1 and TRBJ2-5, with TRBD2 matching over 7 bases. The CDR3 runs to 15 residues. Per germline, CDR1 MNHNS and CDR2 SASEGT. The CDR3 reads CASTVSSGIGENQYF. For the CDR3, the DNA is TGTGCCAGTACAGTTTCAAGCGGGATAGGAGAGAACCAGTACTTC.

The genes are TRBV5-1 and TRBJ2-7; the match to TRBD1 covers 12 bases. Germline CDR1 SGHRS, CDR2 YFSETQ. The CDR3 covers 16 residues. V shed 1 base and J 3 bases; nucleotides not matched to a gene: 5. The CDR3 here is CASSLRGTGGFYEQYF. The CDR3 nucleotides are TGCGCCAGCAGCTTGAGGGGGACAGGGGGCTTCTACGAGCAGTACTTC.

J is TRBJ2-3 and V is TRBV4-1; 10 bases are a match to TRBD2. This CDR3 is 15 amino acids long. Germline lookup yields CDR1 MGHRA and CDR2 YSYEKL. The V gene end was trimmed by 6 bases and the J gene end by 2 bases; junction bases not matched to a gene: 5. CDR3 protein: CASRPTSGNTDTQYF. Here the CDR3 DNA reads TGCGCCAGCAGACCTACTAGCGGGAACACAGATACGCAGTATTTT.

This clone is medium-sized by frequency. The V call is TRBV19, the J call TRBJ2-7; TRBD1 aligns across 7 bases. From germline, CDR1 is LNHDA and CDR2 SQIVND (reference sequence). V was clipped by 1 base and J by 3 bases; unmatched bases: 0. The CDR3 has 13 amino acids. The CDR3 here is CASSIGQGYEQYF. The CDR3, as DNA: TGTGCCAGTAGTATAGGACAGGGCTACGAGCAGTACTTC.

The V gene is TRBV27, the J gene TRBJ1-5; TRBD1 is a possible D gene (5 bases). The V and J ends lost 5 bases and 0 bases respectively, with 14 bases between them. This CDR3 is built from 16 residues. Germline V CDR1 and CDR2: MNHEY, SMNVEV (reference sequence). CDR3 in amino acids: CASSGYGHHSNQPQHF. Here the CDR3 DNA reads TGTGCCAGCAGTGGCTATGGACACCATAGCAATCAGCCCCAGCATTTT.

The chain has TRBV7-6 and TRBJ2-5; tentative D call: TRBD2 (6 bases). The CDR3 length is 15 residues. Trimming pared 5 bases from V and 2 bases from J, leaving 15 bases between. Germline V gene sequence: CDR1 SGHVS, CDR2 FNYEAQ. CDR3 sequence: CASSQFFSGQETQYF. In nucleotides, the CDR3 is TGTGCCAGCAGCCAATTCTTTAGCGGACAAGAGACCCAGTACTTC. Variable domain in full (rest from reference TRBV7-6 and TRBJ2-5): GAGVSQSPRYKVTKRGQDVALRCDPISGHVSLYWYRQALGQGPEFLTYFNYEAQQDKSGLPNDRFSAERPEGSISTLTIQRTEQRDSAMYRCASSQFFSGQETQYFGPGTRLLVL.

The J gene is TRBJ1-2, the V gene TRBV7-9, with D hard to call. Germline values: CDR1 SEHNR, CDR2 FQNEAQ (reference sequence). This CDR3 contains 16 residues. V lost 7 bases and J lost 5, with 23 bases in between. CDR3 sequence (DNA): TGTGCCAGCACCTCGGCAGGTCTCCCAAAAGGATATGGCTACACCTTC. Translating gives CASTSAGLPKGYGYTF.

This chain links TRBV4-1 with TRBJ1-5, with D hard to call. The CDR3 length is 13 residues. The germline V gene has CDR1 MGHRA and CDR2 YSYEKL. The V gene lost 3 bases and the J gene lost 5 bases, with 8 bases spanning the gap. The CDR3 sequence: CASSQAGYQPQHF. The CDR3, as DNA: TGCGCCAGCAGCCAGGCAGGATATCAGCCCCAGCATTTT.

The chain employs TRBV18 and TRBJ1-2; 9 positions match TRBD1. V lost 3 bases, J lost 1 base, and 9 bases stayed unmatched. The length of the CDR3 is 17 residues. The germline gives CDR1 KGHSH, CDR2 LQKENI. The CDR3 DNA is TGTGCCAGCTCACCGGGGACAGGGAGGTCCCTTAACTATGGCTACACCTTC. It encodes CASSPGTGRSLNYGYTF. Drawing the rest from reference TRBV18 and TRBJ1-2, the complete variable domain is NAGVMQNPRHLVRRRGQEARLRCSPMKGHSHVYWYRQLPEEGLKFMVYLQKENIIDESGMPKERFSAEFPKEGPSILRIQQVVRGDSAAYFCASSPGTGRSLNYGYTFGSGTRLTVV.

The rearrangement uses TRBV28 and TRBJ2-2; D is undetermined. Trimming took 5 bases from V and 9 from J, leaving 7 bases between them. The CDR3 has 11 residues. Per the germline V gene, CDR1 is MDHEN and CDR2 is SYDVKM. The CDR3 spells CASSLRRELFF. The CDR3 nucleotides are TGTGCCAGCAGTCTGCGCAGGGAGCTGTTTTTT.

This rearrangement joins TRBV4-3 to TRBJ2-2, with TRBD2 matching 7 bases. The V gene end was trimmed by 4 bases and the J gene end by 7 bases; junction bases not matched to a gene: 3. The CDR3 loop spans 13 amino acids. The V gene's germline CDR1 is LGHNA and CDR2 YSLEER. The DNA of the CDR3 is TGCGCCAGCAGCCCCGGGGGGTACGGGGAGCTGTTTTTT. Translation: CASSPGGYGELFF.

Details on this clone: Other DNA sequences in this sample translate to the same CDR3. CDR3 in amino acids: CASSQDGGRTDTQYF. The CDR3 DNA reads TGCGCCAGCAGCCAAGATGGCGGGAGGACAGATACGCAGTATTTT. V gene TRBV4-1 combines with J gene TRBJ2-3, with 8 bases aligning to TRBD2. The CDR3 consists of 15 residues. The V and J ends lost 0 bases and 3 bases, in that order; junction bases with no gene match: 2. From germline, CDR1 is MGHRA and CDR2 YSYEKL.

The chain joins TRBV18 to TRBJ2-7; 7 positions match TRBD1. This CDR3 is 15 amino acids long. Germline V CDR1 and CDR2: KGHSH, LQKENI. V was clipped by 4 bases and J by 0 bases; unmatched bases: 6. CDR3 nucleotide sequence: TGTGCCAGCTCACACCGGGACAGACTCTCCTACGAGCAGTACTTC. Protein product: CASSHRDRLSYEQYF.

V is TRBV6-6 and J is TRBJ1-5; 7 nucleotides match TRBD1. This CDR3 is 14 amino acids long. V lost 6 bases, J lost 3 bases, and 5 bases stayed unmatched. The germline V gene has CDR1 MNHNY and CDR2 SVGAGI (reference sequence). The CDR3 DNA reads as TGTGCCAGCAGCCGGGACAGCCACAATCAGCCCCAGCATTTT. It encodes CASSRDSHNQPQHF.